Listed below are T cell receptor beta chains from one sample, sequenced in a study of shared clonotypes between healthy human individuals. This table comes from immunoSEQ multiplex PCR, and its TCRdb copy is limited to in-frame clones, with some not included. The sample holds hundreds of thousands of clones, 70% to 80% seen once. The sample was PBMCs. The receptors were gathered from a woman between 40 and 50 years old in good health. Some clones in this sample may be carry-over from other donors' samples. The CDR3 runs from the conserved cysteine through the conserved F or W. Fields, in order: J gene, D gene, clone size, V gene, CDR3 length, CDR3 DNA, CDR3 protein. The D gene is left open where the match is weak. For some rows the clone size is stated as once, few or many, or as a class when expanded; others skip it.

j_call: TRBJ1-4; d_call: TRBD1; clone_size: few; v_call: TRBV6-1; cdr3_length: 15; cdr3_nt: TGTGCCAGCAGTCTACAGGGGGCGCGTAACGAAAAACTGTTTTTT; cdr3_aa: CASSLQGARNEKLFF
j_call: TRBJ2-2; d_call: -; clone_size: once; v_call: TRBV28; cdr3_length: 13; cdr3_nt: TGTGCCAGCAGTCCAACCCCCCCCGGGGAGCTGTTTTTT; cdr3_aa: CASSPTPPGELFF
j_call: TRBJ2-5; d_call: -; clone_size: once; v_call: TRBV5-1; cdr3_length: 14; cdr3_nt: TGCGCCAGCAGCTTGGGGAGTGCCGGGGAGACCCAGTACTTC; cdr3_aa: CASSLGSAGETQYF
j_call: TRBJ1-2; d_call: -; clone_size: -; v_call: TRBV6-1; cdr3_length: 15; cdr3_nt: TGTGCCAGCAGTCCCCTGGGGGACACCAACTATGGCTACACCTTC; cdr3_aa: CASSPLGDTNYGYTF
j_call: TRBJ2-1; d_call: -; clone_size: -; v_call: TRBV27; cdr3_length: 13; cdr3_nt: TGTGCCAGCAGTTTACACCGGCGTGTCGAGCAGTTCTTC; cdr3_aa: CASSLHRRVEQFF
j_call: TRBJ2-1; d_call: -; clone_size: -; v_call: TRBV4-1; cdr3_length: 14; cdr3_nt: TGCGCCAGCAGCCAAGAGACGGGCTACAATGAGCAGTTCTTC; cdr3_aa: CASSQETGYNEQFF
j_call: TRBJ2-5; d_call: TRBD1; clone_size: -; v_call: TRBV10-2; cdr3_length: 14; cdr3_nt: TGCGCCAGCAGAGAGGGACAGTTGAAAGAGACCCAGTACTTC; cdr3_aa: CASREGQLKETQYF
j_call: TRBJ2-7; d_call: -; clone_size: few; v_call: TRBV29-1; cdr3_length: 13; cdr3_nt: TGCAGCGTTGAAGAGTGGCGTGGGCGCGAGCAGTACTTC; cdr3_aa: CSVEEWRGREQYF
j_call: TRBJ2-7; d_call: -; clone_size: -; v_call: TRBV6-5; cdr3_length: 14; cdr3_nt: TGTGCCAGCAGTTACGAGGCCAGTTCCTACGAGCAGTACTTC; cdr3_aa: CASSYEASSYEQYF
j_call: TRBJ2-7; d_call: -; clone_size: -; v_call: TRBV11-3; cdr3_length: 15; cdr3_nt: TGTGCCAGCAGCTTAGGCGGAAGCGGCACCTACGAGCAGTACTTC; cdr3_aa: CASSLGGSGTYEQYF
j_call: TRBJ2-7; d_call: -; clone_size: few; v_call: TRBV28; cdr3_length: 12; cdr3_nt: TGTGCCAGCGGGCCCTCCGTGATTAGGCAGTACTTC; cdr3_aa: CASGPSVIRQYF
j_call: TRBJ2-3; d_call: -; clone_size: -; v_call: TRBV28; cdr3_length: 16; cdr3_nt: TGTGCCAGCAGTGGGTGGGGCCCCCCTAGCACAGATACGCAGTATTTT; cdr3_aa: CASSGWGPPSTDTQYF
j_call: TRBJ2-4; d_call: TRBD2; clone_size: once; v_call: TRBV28; cdr3_length: 20; cdr3_nt: TGTGCCAGCAGTCCCTCGTTTTCTAGCGGGAGCGGGCGGGCCAAAAACATTCAGTACTTC; cdr3_aa: CASSPSFSSGSGRAKNIQYF
j_call: TRBJ1-3; d_call: TRBD1; clone_size: -; v_call: TRBV28; cdr3_length: 17; cdr3_nt: TGTGCCAGCAGAGGAATTTCAGGGGGTGTAACTGGAAACACCATATATTTT; cdr3_aa: CASRGISGGVTGNTIYF
j_call: TRBJ2-5; d_call: -; clone_size: -; v_call: TRBV29-1; cdr3_length: 15; cdr3_nt: TGCAGCGTCTCACCCCTTAGTAGCTTCGGGGAGACCCAGTACTTC; cdr3_aa: CSVSPLSSFGETQYF
j_call: TRBJ2-7; d_call: -; clone_size: -; v_call: TRBV6-5; cdr3_length: 14; cdr3_nt: TGTGCCAGCAGTCTGGCCGGGAGCGGCTACGAGCAGTACTTC; cdr3_aa: CASSLAGSGYEQYF
j_call: TRBJ2-2; d_call: TRBD1; clone_size: few; v_call: TRBV4-1; cdr3_length: 14; cdr3_nt: TGCGCCAGCAGCCGGGACAGGGGCGCCGGGGAGCTGTTTTTT; cdr3_aa: CASSRDRGAGELFF
j_call: TRBJ1-4; d_call: -; clone_size: -; v_call: TRBV28; cdr3_length: 14; cdr3_nt: TGTGCCAGCAGGGGGGGGGCCGATAATGAAAAACTGTTTTTT; cdr3_aa: CASRGGADNEKLFF
j_call: TRBJ2-2; d_call: -; clone_size: -; v_call: TRBV10-3; cdr3_length: 15; cdr3_nt: TGTGCCATCAGGCAGGAGTCTACGAACACCGGGGAGCTGTTTTTT; cdr3_aa: CAIRQESTNTGELFF
j_call: TRBJ1-5; d_call: TRBD1; clone_size: -; v_call: TRBV2; cdr3_length: 13; cdr3_nt: TGTGCCAGCGGACAGGGCCTAAATCAGCCCCAGCATTTT; cdr3_aa: CASGQGLNQPQHF
j_call: TRBJ2-5; d_call: TRBD1; clone_size: -; v_call: TRBV29-1; cdr3_length: 14; cdr3_nt: TGCAGCGCCCTGGGGACAGGGGCCTCCGTGACCCAGTACTTC; cdr3_aa: CSALGTGASVTQYF
j_call: TRBJ1-1; d_call: -; clone_size: few; v_call: TRBV5-1; cdr3_length: 14; cdr3_nt: TGCGCCAGCAGCTTGGACCCACAGAACACTGAAGCTTTCTTT; cdr3_aa: CASSLDPQNTEAFF
j_call: TRBJ2-1; d_call: -; clone_size: -; v_call: TRBV29-1; cdr3_length: 16; cdr3_nt: TGCAGCGTTAACCCCGGGAAAGCTAGGTCCTACAATGAGCAGTTCTTC; cdr3_aa: CSVNPGKARSYNEQFF
j_call: TRBJ2-3; d_call: TRBD2; clone_size: -; v_call: TRBV5-1; cdr3_length: 16; cdr3_nt: TGCGCCAGCAGCTTGGACGGGAGGGTTAGCTCAGATACGCAGTATTTT; cdr3_aa: CASSLDGRVSSDTQYF
j_call: TRBJ1-1; d_call: -; clone_size: few; v_call: TRBV6-1; cdr3_length: 13; cdr3_nt: TGTGCCAGCAGACTGGACACTATACTGGAAGCTTTCTTT; cdr3_aa: CASRLDTILEAFF
j_call: TRBJ2-7; d_call: -; clone_size: -; v_call: TRBV11-2; cdr3_length: 15; cdr3_nt: TGTGCCAGCGTCATCGACAGGAGACAATCCTACGAGCAGTACTTC; cdr3_aa: CASVIDRRQSYEQYF
j_call: TRBJ2-1; d_call: -; clone_size: -; v_call: TRBV30; cdr3_length: 13; cdr3_nt: TGTGCCTGGAACCGGGACTTCTACAATGAGCAGTTCTTC; cdr3_aa: CAWNRDFYNEQFF